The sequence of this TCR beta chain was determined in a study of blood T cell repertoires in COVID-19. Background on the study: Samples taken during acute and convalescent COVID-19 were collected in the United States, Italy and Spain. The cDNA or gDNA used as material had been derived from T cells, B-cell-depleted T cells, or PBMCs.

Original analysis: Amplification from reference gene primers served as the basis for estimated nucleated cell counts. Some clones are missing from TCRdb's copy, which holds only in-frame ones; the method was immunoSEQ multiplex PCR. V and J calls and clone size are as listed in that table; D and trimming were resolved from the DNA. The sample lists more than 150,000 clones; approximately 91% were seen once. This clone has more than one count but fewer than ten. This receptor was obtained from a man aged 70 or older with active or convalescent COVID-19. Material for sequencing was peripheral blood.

The CDR3 is CASSPPSGITDTQYF. For the CDR3, the DNA is TGCGCCAGCAGCCCCCCTAGCGGGATCACAGATACGCAGTATTTT. The chain is built from TRBV4-1 and TRBJ2-3, with 9 bases aligning to TRBD2. Germline V gives CDR1 MGHRA, CDR2 YSYEKL. The CDR3 is 15 amino acids. V lost 4 bases, J lost 2 bases, and 4 bases stayed unmatched.